Below, one T cell receptor beta chain is given with its context. Its cognate antigen is unknown. This specimen belongs to a study of cytomegalovirus exposure and HLA in healthy donors. General observations from the study: Most TCR beta V segments were productive about 90% or about 30% of the time in an earlier analysis.

PCR involved 60 Vbeta and 13 Jbeta primers. Some clones are missing from TCRdb's copy, which holds only in-frame ones; the method was immunoSEQ multiplex PCR. The sample lists roughly 130,000 clones, about two thirds occurring once. The germline gives CDR1 SEHNR, CDR2 FQNEAQ (reference sequence). With 4 bases clipped from V and 8 bases from J, the junction kept 5 bases outside the gene matches. The CDR3 is made up of 14 amino acids. The sequence was obtained from a man aged 35 to 55 in good health and CMV-seropositive. Sequencing was performed on PBMCs. This chain joins TRBV7-9 and TRBJ1-2, with 12 bases identical to TRBD1. The chain's CDR3 is CASSWGQGAYGYTF. In DNA form, the CDR3 reads TGTGCCAGCAGCTGGGGACAGGGGGCGTACGGCTACACCTTC.